A single sample gave rise to the 27 T cell receptor beta chains below, sequenced in a study of T cell responses to AZD1222 COVID-19 vaccine. The data were produced by immunoSEQ multiplex PCR, yet TCRdb's version contains in-frame clones alone and is incomplete. The repertoire holds 140,000 or so clones, with 89% as singletons. Sequenced material: peripheral blood, taken on day 0 of AZD1222 vaccination. All receptors derive from an adult in good health.

This chain connects TRBV7-8 to TRBJ2-7; D unresolved. V dropped 5 bases and J dropped 0 bases, with 8 bases sitting between them. The CDR3 contains 13 residues. Germline assignment: CDR1 SGHVS and CDR2 FQNEAQ. The CDR3 nucleotides read TGTGCCAGCAGCCTCGGACCCTCCTACGAGCAGTACTTC. Translating it yields CASSLGPSYEQYF. Based on the CDR3 plus reference TRBV7-8 and TRBJ2-7, the full variable domain is GAGVSQSPRYKVAKRGQDVALRCDPISGHVSLFWYQQALGQGPEFLTYFQNEAQLDKSGLPSDRFFAERPEGSVSTLKIQRTQQEDSAVYLCASSLGPSYEQYFGPGTRLTVT.

The chain is built from TRBV6-5 and TRBJ1-2, with 9 bases fitting TRBD1. Trimming removed 6 bases from V and 2 bases from J; junction bases left unmatched: 4. In germline, CDR1 is MNHEY, CDR2 SVGAGI. There are 14 residues in the CDR3. Written as DNA, the CDR3 is TGTGCCAGCAGCACAGGGGGCCGGAACTATGGCTACACCTTC. Amino acids: CASSTGGRNYGYTF.

The chain recombines TRBV9 with TRBJ2-3; D unresolved. Per germline, CDR1 SGDLS and CDR2 YYNGEE. This CDR3 comprises 14 residues. V was shortened by 0 bases and J by 0 bases, with 5 bases between the two germline ends. The CDR3, as DNA: TGTGCCAGCAGCGTAGACGGTAGCACAGATACGCAGTATTTT. This sequence encodes CASSVDGSTDTQYF.

In its sample, this clone was seen a few times. The chain joins TRBV28 to TRBJ1-5, with 8 nucleotides matching TRBD1. From germline, CDR1 is MDHEN and CDR2 SYDVKM. CDR3 length: 17 amino acids. The junction had 14 bases not matched to a gene; V was cut back by 3 bases and J by 7 bases. CDR3 DNA sequence: TGTGCCAGCAGTTTGTCTAGGACAGGGAGGATTAGGCAGCCCCAGCATTTT. Translated, it gives CASSLSRTGRIRQPQHF.

The V and J genes are TRBV3-1 (or the pseudogene TRBV3-2) and TRBJ2-7, with D uncertain. Germline CDR1 reads LGHDT; CDR2 reads YNNKEL (reference sequence). The CDR3 contains 15 residues. V was cut by 2 bases and J by 3 bases, with 14 bases left in between. The DNA of the CDR3 is TGTGCCAGCAGCCAATCGACTCTTAATAACTACGAGCAGTACTTC. The encoded protein is CASSQSTLNNYEQYF.

In this sample, this clone turned up a few times. The rearrangement uses TRBV29-1 and TRBJ2-1; 10 nucleotides line up with TRBD2. There are 12 residues in the CDR3. V dropped 6 bases and J dropped 8; count of bases not matched to a gene: 4. Germline V gene data show CDR1 as SQVTM and CDR2 as ANQGSEA. CDR3 DNA sequence: TGCAGCGTGGGGACTAGCGAATATGAGCAGTTCTTC. Translation: CSVGTSEYEQFF.

The chain has TRBV13 and TRBJ1-1; D call uncertain. V was trimmed by 6 bases and J by 0 bases, leaving 8 bases between them. The germline V gene has CDR1 PRHDT and CDR2 FYEKMQ (reference sequence). The CDR3 has 13 amino acids. CDR3 sequence: CASSWTVNTEAFF. The CDR3 DNA reads TGTGCCAGCAGTTGGACGGTGAACACTGAAGCTTTCTTT.

The CDR3 nucleotides read TGCGCCAGCAGCCGACAACTGGGCGGGGGGACCCAAGAGACCCAGTACTTC. It codes for CASSRQLGGGTQETQYF. The chain combines TRBV5-1 with TRBJ2-5, with TRBD2 identical over 8 bases. Germline assignment: CDR1 SGHRS and CDR2 YFSETQ. CDR3 length: 17 amino acids. J gave up 1 base and V 4 bases, and 12 bases lay outside the gene matches.

The V and J genes are TRBV12-3 or TRBV12-4 and TRBJ2-4; D remains ambiguous. The CDR3 runs to 13 residues. V dropped 5 bases and J dropped 13 bases, with 18 bases sitting between them. The CDR3 DNA is TGTGCCAGCAGTCAAAGCCTAGGTAAAGGGCAGTACTTC. This encodes CASSQSLGKGQYF.

J is TRBJ1-1 and V is TRBV27; D gene uncertain. CDR1 MNHEY and CDR2 SMNVEV come from the germline V gene (reference sequence). The CDR3 is 15 residues long. V dropped 2 bases and J dropped 0 bases, with 10 bases sitting between them. CDR3 in DNA: TGTGCCAGCAGTTTACTCTCCAGAATGAACACTGAAGCTTTCTTT. This gives the protein CASSLLSRMNTEAFF.

This sequence joins TRBV3-1 (or the pseudogene TRBV3-2) and TRBJ2-5; 7 bases line up with TRBD2. This CDR3 contains 16 residues. The V and J ends lost 4 bases and 2 bases, in that order; junction bases with no gene match: 10. CDR1 is LGHDT and CDR2 is YNNKEL in the germline V gene (reference sequence). The CDR3 loop reads CASSPRLASLQETQYF. The CDR3 coding sequence is TGTGCCAGCAGCCCTCGACTAGCTTCATTGCAAGAGACCCAGTACTTC.

The chain couples TRBV6-5 to TRBJ1-2; 11 positions match TRBD1. Germline values: CDR1 MNHEY, CDR2 SVGAGI. The length of the CDR3 is 15 residues. J gave up 8 bases and V 6 bases, and 11 bases lay outside the gene matches. The CDR3 is CASSSRTGGLHGYTF. CDR3 in DNA: TGTGCCAGCAGCTCTAGGACAGGGGGCTTGCACGGCTACACCTTC.

V is TRBV3-1 (or the pseudogene TRBV3-2) and J is TRBJ2-3, with a weak D call TRBD2 (6 bases). Deletions cut 6 bases from V and 6 bases from J, with 13 bases between. There are 13 residues in the CDR3. The germline gives CDR1 LGHDT, CDR2 YNNKEL (reference sequence). Here the CDR3 DNA reads TGTGCCAGCAGGTCGGTCGGAGGGGATACGCAGTATTTT. This encodes CASRSVGGDTQYF.

V gene TRBV28 combines with J gene TRBJ2-1, with 8 bases matching TRBD2. CDR1 is MDHEN and CDR2 is SYDVKM in the germline V gene. The CDR3 length is 15 residues. V dropped 7 bases and J dropped 6; count of bases not matched to a gene: 11. CDR3: CASTPGGAGVNEQFF. CDR3 in DNA: TGTGCCAGCACCCCCGGGGGAGCGGGAGTCAATGAGCAGTTCTTC.

CDR3: CSVVLAGSYEQYF. The CDR3 DNA follows: TGCAGCGTTGTACTAGCGGGATCCTACGAGCAGTACTTC. The rearrangement uses TRBV29-1 and TRBJ2-7, with 10 bases matching TRBD2. V was pared by 4 bases and J by 1 base, with 1 base of the junction left unmatched. Germline V gene data show CDR1 as SQVTM and CDR2 as ANQGSEA. This CDR3 spans 13 amino acids.

The rearrangement uses TRBV18 and TRBJ2-1, with TRBD2 as a possible D gene (6 bases). V was pared by 6 bases and J by 8 bases, with 14 bases between. Germline V lookup: CDR1 KGHSH, CDR2 LQKENI. The CDR3 consists of 13 residues. The CDR3 bases are TGTGCCAGCTCTCCGGCCCAGCGGGATGAGCAGTTCTTC. Translated: CASSPAQRDEQFF.

This clone was detected only once. This CDR3 fails to terminate in the conserved phenylalanine or tryptophan, so it likely reflects a read error. The limits of the CDR3 on the DNA are not certain, so only TCRdb's listed CDR3 is given. The gene calls are TRBV10-2 and TRBJ1-6. Germline lookup yields CDR1 WSHSY and CDR2 SAAADI. The CDR3 spans 14 amino acids, including both terminal residues. CDR3 in amino acids: CAPTAPGIEKPDLH.

This chain links TRBV7-8 with TRBJ2-1; possibly TRBD1 or TRBD2 for D (5 bases each). Between the trimmed V and J ends, which lost 1 base and 15 bases, there was a span of 28 bases. CDR1 is SGHVS, CDR2 FQNEAQ, per germline. The CDR3 runs 17 residues. The CDR3 sequence is CASSLEGFGTAEFPSFF. The DNA for the CDR3 is TGTGCCAGCAGCTTAGAAGGGTTTGGGACCGCGGAGTTCCCGTCGTTCTTC.

This clone was seen a single time. The chain has TRBV7-2 and TRBJ2-3; TRBD2 matches 9 bases. The CDR3 contains 19 residues. After removal of 2 bases from V and 0 bases from J, the junction contained 12 bases not matched to a gene. The germline V gene encodes CDR1 SGHTA and CDR2 FQGNSA. DNA of the CDR3: TGTGCCAGCAGCTTAAGGGGGGCTAGCGGGGACCAGAGCACAGATACGCAGTATTTT. Protein: CASSLRGASGDQSTDTQYF.

The chain joins TRBV12-3 or TRBV12-4 to TRBJ2-7; 7 bases align to TRBD1. CDR3 length equals 13 residues. Germline trimming cut 3 bases from V and 3 bases from J; bases unmatched to any gene: 2. This CDR3 is CASSFGDSYEQYF. The CDR3 DNA sequence: TGTGCCAGCAGTTTTGGGGACAGCTACGAGCAGTACTTC.

The chain employs TRBV19 and TRBJ1-5; D is undetermined. Germline lookup yields CDR1 LNHDA and CDR2 SQIVND (reference sequence). Trimming took off 1 base at V and 1 base at J, with 8 bases between the two ends. The CDR3 has 15 amino acids. CDR3 in amino acids: CASSIVSQSNQPQHF. For the CDR3, the DNA is TGTGCCAGTAGTATAGTCTCACAGAGCAATCAGCCCCAGCATTTT. Full variable domain (outside the CDR3, taken from reference TRBV19 and TRBJ1-5): DGGITQSPKYLFRKEGQNVTLSCEQNLNHDAMYWYRQDPGQGLRLIYYSQIVNDFQKGDIAEGYSVSREKKESFPLTVTSAQKNPTAFYLCASSIVSQSNQPQHFGDGTRLSIL.

CDR3: CASSSAGTLSTGELFF. The CDR3 DNA follows: TGCGCCAGCAGCTCCGCCGGGACACTTAGCACCGGGGAGCTGTTTTTT. The chain carries TRBV5-1 and TRBJ2-2; weak D call: TRBD1 (6 bases). The ends were cut back, 3 bases at V and 4 bases at J, with 16 bases in the middle. The CDR3 consists of 16 residues. CDR1 SGHRS and CDR2 YFSETQ come from the germline V gene.

This clone was seen just once. The J gene is TRBJ1-1, the V gene TRBV6-5; no firm D call. This CDR3 is 14 amino acids long. Trimming pared 8 bases from V and 0 bases from J, leaving 13 bases between. Germline loops: CDR1 MNHEY, CDR2 SVGAGI. The CDR3 protein is CASGPGGLNTEAFF. As DNA, the CDR3 is TGTGCCAGCGGACCGGGAGGGTTGAACACTGAAGCTTTCTTT.

V gene TRBV4-1 combines with J gene TRBJ1-2; the match to TRBD1 covers 7 bases. Germline CDR1 reads MGHRA; CDR2 reads YSYEKL. This CDR3 has 14 amino acids. The trim removed 0 bases at V and 6 bases at J, leaving 4 bases unmatched. CDR3 nucleotide sequence: TGCGCCAGCAGCCAAGACCCAGGGGGGAATGGCTACACCTTC. Translation: CASSQDPGGNGYTF.

Points on this clone: The CDR3 does not end in the conserved phenylalanine or tryptophan, so this is likely a read error. No DNA is shown, since the ends of the CDR3 on it are uncertain; the CDR3 is the one TCRdb lists. The genes are TRBV13 and TRBJ2-7; TRBD2 is the table's D call and was not checked against the DNA. The CDR3 length equals 13 residues, ends included. Germline V gives CDR1 PRHDT, CDR2 FYEKMQ (reference sequence). The CDR3 reads CASSKGLAGPIVL.

The gene calls are TRBV5-4 and TRBJ2-7, with D unclear. Trimming took 1 base from V and 3 from J, leaving 8 bases between them. CDR1 SGHNT and CDR2 YYREEE come from the germline V gene (reference sequence). The CDR3 loop spans 13 amino acids. CDR3 protein: CASSLNPRYEQYF. CDR3 coding DNA: TGTGCCAGCAGCTTGAACCCCCGCTACGAGCAGTACTTC.

The CDR3 reads CASSLEGLAFYEQYF. CDR3 nucleotides: TGTGCCAGCAGCTTAGAAGGTCTAGCATTTTACGAGCAGTACTTC. The chain joins TRBV11-2 to TRBJ2-7; TRBD2 might be the D (5 bases). Trimming stripped 0 bases from V and 4 bases from J, with 13 bases between. The CDR3 has 15 residues. The germline V gene has CDR1 SGHAT and CDR2 FQNNGV.